The 7 T cell receptor beta chains below all came from one sample that was sequenced in a study of tumor and adjacent non-tumor tissue in lung cancer. Three rounds of nested PCR, following a modified ARM-PCR protocol, produced the TCRbeta library. One entry per CDR3 protein results from TCRdb running MiXCR on the multiplex PCR reads. The sample has about 98,000 distinct CDR3 sequences, 80% seen once. This sample's RNA came from whole unsorted tissue. Distant lung tissue was collected more than 3 cm away from the tumor edge. Specimen: distant non-tumor lung tissue. Every receptor here comes from a man between 60 and 75 years old with small cell lung cancer.

Comment on this clonotype: Since a much larger clone is just one base distant, this may be a read error. The rearrangement uses TRBV6-4 and TRBJ2-1, with 7 positions matching TRBD2. This CDR3 comprises 15 residues. Germline V lookup: CDR1 MRHNA, CDR2 SNTAGT. In DNA form, the CDR3 reads TGTGTCAGCAGTGAATCTAGCGGCGCAGCGAATGAGCAGTTCTTC. It is translated as CVSSESSGAANEQFF.

With regard to this clonotype: A read error may produce the germline difference seen at one junction end. As DNA, the CDR3 is TGTGTCAGCAGGGTAGCGGGAGACTGGGGCAATGAGCAGTTCTTC. Protein sequence: CVSRVAGDWGNEQFF. The chain couples TRBV25-1 to TRBJ2-1, with TRBD2 matching 9 bases. Germline-derived CDR1 and CDR2 are MGHDK and SYGVNS. The CDR3 covers 15 residues.

In the case of this clonotype: Sequence at one end of the junction differs from germline and may be a read error. The rearrangement joins TRBV5-1 to TRBJ2-3, with D possibly TRBD1 on 6 matching bases. The CDR3 covers 15 residues. The V gene's germline CDR1 is SGHRS and CDR2 YFSETQ. In nucleotides, the CDR3 is TGCGCCAGCATCTTGAGGGACAAGGTCACAGATACGCAGTATTTT. Translated, it gives CASILRDKVTDTQYF.

The chain is built from TRBV5-1 and TRBJ1-2; D is undetermined. The ends were cut back, 0 bases at V and 6 bases at J, with 15 bases in the middle. Germline CDR1 SGHRS, CDR2 YFSETQ. CDR3 size: 15 residues. CDR3 protein: CASSLEFGYGDGYTF. The CDR3 coding sequence is TGCGCCAGCAGCTTGGAGTTCGGTTACGGGGATGGCTACACCTTC.

In this sample, this clonotype turned up once. The junction departs from germline at one end; a sequencing error may be responsible. The chain employs TRBV7-9 and TRBJ2-5; 7 bases align to TRBD2. The CDR3 covers 13 residues. CDR1 is SEHNR, CDR2 FQNEAQ, per germline (reference sequence). The CDR3 DNA follows: TGTGCCAGCAGCATAGGCGGGAGCGAGACCCAGAACTTC. It is translated as CASSIGGSETQNF.

A remark on this clonotype: The junction shows a germline mismatch at one end, possibly a read error. The chain combines TRBV11-2 with TRBJ1-1; 9 bases map to TRBD1. Germline values: CDR1 SGHAT, CDR2 FQNNGV. The CDR3 loop spans 17 amino acids. The CDR3 nucleotides read TGTGCCAGCAGCTTAACAGGGGGCGTGGGTGGGAATACTGAGGCTTTCTTT. It yields the protein CASSLTGGVGGNTEAFF.

About this clonotype itself: The missing conserved phenylalanine or tryptophan at the end of this CDR3 makes a read error likely. The CDR3 sequence is CASAGTSGPGPQYL. As DNA, the CDR3 is TGTGCCAGCGCCGGTACTAGCGGCCCCGGGCCCCAGTACTTA. V gene TRBV12-3 or TRBV12-4 combines with J gene TRBJ2-5; the match to TRBD2 covers 8 bases. V lost 8 bases, J lost 9 bases, and 14 bases stayed unmatched. CDR3 length equals 14 residues.